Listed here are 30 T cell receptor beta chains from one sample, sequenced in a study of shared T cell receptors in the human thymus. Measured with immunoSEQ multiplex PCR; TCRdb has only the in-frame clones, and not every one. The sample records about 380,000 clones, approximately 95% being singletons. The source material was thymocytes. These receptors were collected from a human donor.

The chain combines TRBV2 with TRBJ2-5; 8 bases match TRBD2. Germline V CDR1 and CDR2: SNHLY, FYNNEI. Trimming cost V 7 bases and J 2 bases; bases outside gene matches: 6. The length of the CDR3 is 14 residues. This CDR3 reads CASTVAGQQETQYF. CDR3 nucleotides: TGTGCCAGCACGGTAGCGGGGCAACAAGAGACCCAGTACTTC.

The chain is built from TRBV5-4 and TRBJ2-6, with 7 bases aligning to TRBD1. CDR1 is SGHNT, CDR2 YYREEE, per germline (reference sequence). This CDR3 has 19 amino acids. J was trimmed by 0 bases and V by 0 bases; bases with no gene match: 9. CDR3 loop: CASSLAQGTLLSGANVLTF. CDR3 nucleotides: TGTGCCAGCAGCTTGGCACAGGGGACCCTCCTCTCTGGGGCCAACGTCCTGACTTTC.

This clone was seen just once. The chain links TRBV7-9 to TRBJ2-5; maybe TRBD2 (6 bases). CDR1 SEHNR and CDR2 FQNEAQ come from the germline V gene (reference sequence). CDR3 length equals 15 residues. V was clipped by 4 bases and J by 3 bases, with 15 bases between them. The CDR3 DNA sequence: TGTGCCAGCAGCTCCGTCCGGGAGTTTGAAGAGACCCAGTACTTC. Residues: CASSSVREFEETQYF.

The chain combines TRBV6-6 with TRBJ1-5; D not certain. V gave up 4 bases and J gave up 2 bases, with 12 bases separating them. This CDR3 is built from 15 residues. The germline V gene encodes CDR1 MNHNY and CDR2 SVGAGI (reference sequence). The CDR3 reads CASSWVATGNQPQHF. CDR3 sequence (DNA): TGTGCCAGCAGTTGGGTCGCGACGGGCAATCAGCCCCAGCATTTT.

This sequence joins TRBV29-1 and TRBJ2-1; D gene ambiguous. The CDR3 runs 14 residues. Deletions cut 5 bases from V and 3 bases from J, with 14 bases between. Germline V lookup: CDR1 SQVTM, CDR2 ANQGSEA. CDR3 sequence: CSVLRLPFYNEQFF. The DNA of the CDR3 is TGCAGCGTTTTGAGACTGCCCTTCTACAATGAGCAGTTCTTC.

DNA for the CDR3: TGTGCCATCAGTGAGTCCCCACAGAAACCCGCGACCTACGAGCAGTACTTC. Encoded protein: CAISESPQKPATYEQYF. The chain has TRBV10-3 and TRBJ2-7, with D hard to call. V lost 0 bases and J 2 bases, leaving 17 bases between the germline ends. Germline CDR1 is ENHRY and CDR2 is SYGVKD. The CDR3 is made up of 17 amino acids.

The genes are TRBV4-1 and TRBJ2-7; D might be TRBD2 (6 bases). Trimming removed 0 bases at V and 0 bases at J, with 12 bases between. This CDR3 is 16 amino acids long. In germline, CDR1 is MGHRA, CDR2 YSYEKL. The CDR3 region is CASSQERGMSSYEQYF. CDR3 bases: TGCGCCAGCAGCCAAGAGCGGGGTATGAGCTCCTACGAGCAGTACTTC.

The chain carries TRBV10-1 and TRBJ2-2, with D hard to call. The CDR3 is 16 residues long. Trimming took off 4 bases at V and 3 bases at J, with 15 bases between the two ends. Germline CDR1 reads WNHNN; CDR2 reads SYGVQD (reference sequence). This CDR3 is CASSGGQTNYTGELFF. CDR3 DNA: TGCGCCAGCAGTGGTGGCCAGACAAATTACACCGGGGAGCTGTTTTTT.

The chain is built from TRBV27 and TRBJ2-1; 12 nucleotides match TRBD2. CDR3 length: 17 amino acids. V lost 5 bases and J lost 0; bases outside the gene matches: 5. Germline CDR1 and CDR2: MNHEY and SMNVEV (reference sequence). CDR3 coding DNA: TGTGCCAGCAGTCCACAGACTAGCGGGAGCTCCTACAATGAGCAGTTCTTC. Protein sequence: CASSPQTSGSSYNEQFF.

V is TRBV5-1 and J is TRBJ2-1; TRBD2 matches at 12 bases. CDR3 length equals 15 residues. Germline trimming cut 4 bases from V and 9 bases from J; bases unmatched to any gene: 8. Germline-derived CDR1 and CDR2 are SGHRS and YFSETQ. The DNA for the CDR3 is TGCGCCAGCAGCCCGACTAGCGGGAGAACGGGTGAGCAGTTCTTC. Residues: CASSPTSGRTGEQFF.

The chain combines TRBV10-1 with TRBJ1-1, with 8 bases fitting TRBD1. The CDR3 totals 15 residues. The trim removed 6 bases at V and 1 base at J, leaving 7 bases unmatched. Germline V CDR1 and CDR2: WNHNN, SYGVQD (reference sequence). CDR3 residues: CASSSWTGPNTEAFF. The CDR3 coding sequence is TGCGCCAGCAGCTCCTGGACAGGGCCGAACACTGAAGCTTTCTTT.

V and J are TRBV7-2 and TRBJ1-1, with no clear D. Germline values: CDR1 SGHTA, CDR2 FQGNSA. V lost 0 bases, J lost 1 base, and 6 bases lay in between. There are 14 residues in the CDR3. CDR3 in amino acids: CASSLAPANTEAFF. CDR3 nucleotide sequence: TGTGCCAGCAGCTTAGCCCCAGCGAACACTGAAGCTTTCTTT.

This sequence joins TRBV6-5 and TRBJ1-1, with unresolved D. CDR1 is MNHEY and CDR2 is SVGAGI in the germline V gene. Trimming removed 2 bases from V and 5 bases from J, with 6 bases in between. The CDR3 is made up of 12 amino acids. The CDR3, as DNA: TGTGCCAGCAGTTACGAGGGAACTGAAGCTTTCTTT. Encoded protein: CASSYEGTEAFF.

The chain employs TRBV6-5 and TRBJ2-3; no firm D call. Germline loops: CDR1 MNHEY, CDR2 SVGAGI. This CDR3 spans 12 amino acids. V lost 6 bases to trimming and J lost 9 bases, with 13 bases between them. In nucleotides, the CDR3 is TGTGCCAGCAGGTCGAAAGGAGAGACGCAGTATTTT. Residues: CASRSKGETQYF.

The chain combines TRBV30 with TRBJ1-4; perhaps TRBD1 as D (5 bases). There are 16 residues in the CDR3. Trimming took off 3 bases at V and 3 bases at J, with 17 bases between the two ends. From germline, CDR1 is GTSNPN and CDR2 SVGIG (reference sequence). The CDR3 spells CAWSREGWGSNEKLFF. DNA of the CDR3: TGTGCCTGGAGCAGGGAAGGATGGGGGTCTAATGAAAAACTGTTTTTT.

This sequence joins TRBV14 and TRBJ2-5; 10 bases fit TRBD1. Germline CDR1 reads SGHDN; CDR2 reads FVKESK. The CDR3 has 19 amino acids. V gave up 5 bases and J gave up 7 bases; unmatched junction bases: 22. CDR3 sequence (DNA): TGTGCCAGCAGCAGACCGGGACAGGGGACCAACACGCAAGAAAGGACCCAGTACTTC. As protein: CASSRPGQGTNTQERTQYF.

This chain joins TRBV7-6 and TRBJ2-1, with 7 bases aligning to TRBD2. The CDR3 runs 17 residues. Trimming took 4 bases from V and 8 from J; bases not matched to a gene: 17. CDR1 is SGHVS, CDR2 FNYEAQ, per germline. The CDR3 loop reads CASSSYTGTTRQHEQFF. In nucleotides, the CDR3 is TGTGCCAGCAGCTCTTACACCGGGACTACCCGGCAACATGAGCAGTTCTTC.

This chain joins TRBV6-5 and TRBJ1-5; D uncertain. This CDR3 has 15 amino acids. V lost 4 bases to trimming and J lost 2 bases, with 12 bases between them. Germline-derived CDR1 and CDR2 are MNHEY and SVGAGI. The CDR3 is CASSLLKGGNQPQHF. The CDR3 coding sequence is TGTGCCAGCAGTTTACTTAAGGGTGGCAATCAGCCCCAGCATTTT.

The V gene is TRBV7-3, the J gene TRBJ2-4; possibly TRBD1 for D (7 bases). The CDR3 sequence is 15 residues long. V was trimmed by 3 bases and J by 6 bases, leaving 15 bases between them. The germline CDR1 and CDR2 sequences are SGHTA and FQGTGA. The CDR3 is CASSLRGRGSNIQYF. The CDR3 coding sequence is TGTGCCAGCAGCTTGCGGGGCAGGGGGTCAAACATTCAGTACTTC.

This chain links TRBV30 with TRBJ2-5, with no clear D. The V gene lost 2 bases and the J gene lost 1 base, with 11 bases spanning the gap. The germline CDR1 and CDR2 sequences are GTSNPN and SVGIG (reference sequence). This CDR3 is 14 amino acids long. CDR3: CAWSLAYPQETQYF. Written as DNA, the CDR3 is TGTGCCTGGAGTCTGGCTTACCCCCAAGAGACCCAGTACTTC.

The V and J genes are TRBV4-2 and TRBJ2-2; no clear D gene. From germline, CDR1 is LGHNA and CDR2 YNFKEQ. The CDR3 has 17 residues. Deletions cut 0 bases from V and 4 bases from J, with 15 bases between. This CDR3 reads CASSQDHRELVTGELFF. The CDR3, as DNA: TGTGCCAGCAGCCAAGATCATCGCGAATTGGTCACCGGGGAGCTGTTTTTT.

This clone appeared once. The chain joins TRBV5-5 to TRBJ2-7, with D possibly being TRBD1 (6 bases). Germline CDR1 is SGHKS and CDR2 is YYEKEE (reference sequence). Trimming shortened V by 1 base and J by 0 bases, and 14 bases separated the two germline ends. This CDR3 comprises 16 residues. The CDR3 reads CASSLNPGQSSYEQYF. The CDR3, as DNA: TGTGCCAGCAGCTTGAATCCGGGACAAAGCTCCTACGAGCAGTACTTC.

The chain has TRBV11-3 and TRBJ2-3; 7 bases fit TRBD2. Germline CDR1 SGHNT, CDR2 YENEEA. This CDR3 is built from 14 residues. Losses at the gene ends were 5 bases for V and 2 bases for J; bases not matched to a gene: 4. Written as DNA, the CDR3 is TGTGCCAGCAGCCCCCTAGCGGACACAGATACGCAGTATTTT. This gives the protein CASSPLADTDTQYF. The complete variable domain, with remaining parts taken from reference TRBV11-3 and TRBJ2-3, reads EAGVVQSPRYKIIEKKQPVAFWCNPISGHNTLYWYLQNLGQGPELLIRYENEEAVDDSQLPKDRFSAERLKGVDSTLKIQPAELGDSAVYLCASSPLADTDTQYFGPGTRLTVL.

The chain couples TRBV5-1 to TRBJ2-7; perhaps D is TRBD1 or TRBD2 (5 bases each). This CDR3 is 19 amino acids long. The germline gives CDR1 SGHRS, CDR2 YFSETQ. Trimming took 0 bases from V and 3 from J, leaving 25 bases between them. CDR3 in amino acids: CASSLDSGQGKAAIYEQYF. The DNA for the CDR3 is TGCGCCAGCAGCTTGGATTCCGGGCAGGGTAAAGCGGCGATCTACGAGCAGTACTTC.

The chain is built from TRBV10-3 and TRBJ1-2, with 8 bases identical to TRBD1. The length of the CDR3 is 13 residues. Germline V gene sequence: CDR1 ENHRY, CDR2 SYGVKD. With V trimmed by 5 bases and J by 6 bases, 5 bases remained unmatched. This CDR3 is CAISLDRDNGYTF. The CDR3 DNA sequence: TGTGCCATCAGTCTGGACAGGGATAATGGCTACACCTTC.

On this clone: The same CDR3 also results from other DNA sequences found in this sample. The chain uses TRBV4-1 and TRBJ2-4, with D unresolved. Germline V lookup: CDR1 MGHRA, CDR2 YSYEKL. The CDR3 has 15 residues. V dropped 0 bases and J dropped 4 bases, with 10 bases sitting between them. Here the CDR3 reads CASSQDTERKNIQYF. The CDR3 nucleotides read TGCGCCAGCAGCCAAGATACGGAACGGAAAAACATTCAGTACTTC.

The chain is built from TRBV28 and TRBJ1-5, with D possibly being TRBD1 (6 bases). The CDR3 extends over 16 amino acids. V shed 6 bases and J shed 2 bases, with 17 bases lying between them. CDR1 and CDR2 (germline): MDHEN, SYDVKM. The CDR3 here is CASSPPGQKCNQPQHF. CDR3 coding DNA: TGTGCCAGCAGCCCGCCGGGACAAAAATGCAATCAGCCCCAGCATTTT.

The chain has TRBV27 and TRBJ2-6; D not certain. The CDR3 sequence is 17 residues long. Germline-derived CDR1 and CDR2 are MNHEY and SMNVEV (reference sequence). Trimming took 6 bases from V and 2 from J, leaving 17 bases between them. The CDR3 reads CASRVDIGKAGANVLTF. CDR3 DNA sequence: TGTGCCAGCAGAGTCGATATAGGGAAGGCTGGGGCCAACGTCCTGACTTTC.

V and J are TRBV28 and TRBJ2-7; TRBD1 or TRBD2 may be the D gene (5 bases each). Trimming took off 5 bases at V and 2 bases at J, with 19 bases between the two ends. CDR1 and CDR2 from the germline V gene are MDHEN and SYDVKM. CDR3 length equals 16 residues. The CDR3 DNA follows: TGTGCCAGCAGTCCCCCAGGCCGGGGACCTACCTACGAGCAGTACTTC. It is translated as CASSPPGRGPTYEQYF.

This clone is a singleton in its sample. DNA of the CDR3: TGTGCCAGCACGCGGGGGCAGTACAATGAGCAGTTCTTC. Translated, it gives CASTRGQYNEQFF. The V gene is TRBV6-1, the J gene TRBJ2-1, with D possibly TRBD2 on 7 matching bases. The length of the CDR3 is 13 residues. V was trimmed by 7 bases and J by 4 bases, leaving 11 bases between them. Germline V gives CDR1 MNHNS, CDR2 SASEGT.